This T cell receptor beta chain was found in a study of identical twins. This clonotype was observed a handful of times. The antigen is not known. Findings and caveats of the study: An excess of low generation probability was shown by twin-shared out-of-frame alpha sequences.

Healthy Caucasians were all of the donors. Looked up from germline, CDR1 is MNHNY and CDR2 is SVGAGI (reference sequence). The CDR3 loop spans 12 amino acids. V gave up 1 base and J gave up 4 bases, with 3 bases separating them. MiXCR, run by TCRdb on the 5' RACE reads, gives a single entry per CDR3 protein. This table holds about 390,000 distinct CDR3 sequences, approximately 8.7% found once. The TCR comes from a woman aged 45-65 years in good health. The sample comprised naive T cells sorted from blood. The V and J genes are TRBV6-6 and TRBJ2-3, with unresolved D. The CDR3 bases are TGTGCCAGCAGTTACTTGGCAGATACGCAGTATTTT. It encodes CASSYLADTQYF.